The source of this TCR beta chain is a study of OX40 agonist ivuxolimab in advanced cancers. Study overall: Dosing consisted of intravenous ivuxolimab at 0.01 to 10 mg/kg every 2 weeks. The study reported partial responses in three patients: one hepatocellular carcinoma, two cutaneous melanoma. At 65% to 90% male, the cohort had a mean age of 60 years, ranging from about 20 to 79.

The assay was immunoSEQ multiplex PCR, and TCRdb's table has in-frame clones only and misses some. The sample has about 140,000 clones, roughly nine tenths seen once. V dropped 5 bases and J dropped 3; count of bases not matched to a gene: 3. Per germline, CDR1 GTSNPN and CDR2 SVGIG (reference sequence). This CDR3 contains 13 residues. Sequencing used CD4+ or CD8+ T cells sorted from blood, obtained in a trial of the OX40 agonist ivuxolimab. The chain has TRBV30 and TRBJ1-4; TRBD1 matches at 7 bases. This TCR derives from an adult with an advanced solid tumor such as melanoma, head and neck, liver or kidney cancer. Here the CDR3 DNA reads TGTGCCTGGGAAACAGGGGCTAATGAAAAACTGTTTTTT. This translates into CAWETGANEKLFF.